The 24 T cell receptor beta chains listed next were all sequenced from one sample in a study of shared clonotypes between healthy human individuals. Positive CCR7 selection of CD45RO-negative cells yielded the naive CD8 cells, and terminally differentiated effector memory CD45RA+ cells were excluded. Measured with immunoSEQ multiplex PCR; TCRdb has only the in-frame clones, and not every one. The data contain 450,000 to 700,000 clones, roughly 95% of them singletons. The specimen was naive CD8+ T cells sorted from blood. The source is a woman in her twenties or thirties in good health.

This clone is a singleton in its sample. The V gene is TRBV19, the J gene TRBJ1-5, with TRBD1 as a possible D gene (5 bases). Germline assignment: CDR1 LNHDA and CDR2 SQIVND (reference sequence). The CDR3 spans 17 residues. The V end lost 4 bases, the J end lost 7 bases, and 23 bases lay between the germline ends. The CDR3 DNA follows: TGTGCCAGTAGTACTATGGGCCTTCGAGGGACTGAACAGCCCCAGCATTTT. This translates into CASSTMGLRGTEQPQHF. The full variable domain, its missing parts supplied by reference TRBV19 and TRBJ1-5, is DGGITQSPKYLFRKEGQNVTLSCEQNLNHDAMYWYRQDPGQGLRLIYYSQIVNDFQKGDIAEGYSVSREKKESFPLTVTSAQKNPTAFYLCASSTMGLRGTEQPQHFGDGTRLSIL.

The CDR3 nucleotides read TGTGCCAGCAGTTTATCAGGGGCGGGACACAATGAGCAGTTCTTC. Amino acids: CASSLSGAGHNEQFF. V usage is TRBV28 and J usage is TRBJ2-1, with D perhaps matching TRBD1 or TRBD2 (6 bases each). V was clipped by 1 base and J by 5 bases, with 12 bases between them. This CDR3 contains 15 residues. Germline loops: CDR1 MDHEN, CDR2 SYDVKM.

DNA for the CDR3: TGTGCCATGGGGGAGGGGAGCTCCTACGAGCAGTACTTC. Its translation is CAMGEGSSYEQYF. This chain joins TRBV10-3 and TRBJ2-7; 7 positions agree with TRBD2. In germline, CDR1 is ENHRY, CDR2 SYGVKD. V was pared by 9 bases and J by 0 bases, with 5 bases of the junction left unmatched. CDR3 length equals 13 residues.

This rearrangement joins TRBV27 to TRBJ2-2; 9 nucleotides agree with TRBD2. The CDR3 runs to 15 residues. CDR1 MNHEY and CDR2 SMNVEV come from the germline V gene (reference sequence). V was clipped by 4 bases and J by 7 bases; unmatched bases: 7. Here the CDR3 reads CASSSIAGAGGELFF. Here the CDR3 DNA reads TGTGCCAGCAGTTCCATAGCGGGAGCGGGCGGGGAGCTGTTTTTT.

The V gene is TRBV7-9, the J gene TRBJ2-3; 7 nucleotides align to TRBD1. Germline V gene lookup returns CDR1 SEHNR and CDR2 FQNEAQ (reference sequence). With 4 bases clipped from V and 0 bases from J, the junction kept 7 bases outside the gene matches. The CDR3 is 16 residues long. CDR3 nucleotides: TGTGCCAGCAGCTCATTCGGGGACAGTAGCACAGATACGCAGTATTTT. Translated: CASSSFGDSSTDTQYF.

The rearrangement links TRBV2 to TRBJ2-2, with D hard to call. V lost 5 bases to trimming and J lost 6 bases, with 7 bases between them. From germline, CDR1 is SNHLY and CDR2 FYNNEI. The CDR3 extends over 12 amino acids. The CDR3 here is CASSREPGELFF. In DNA, the CDR3 is TGTGCCAGCAGTCGAGAGCCCGGGGAGCTGTTTTTT.

The chain joins TRBV4-1 to TRBJ2-7; D not resolved. The CDR3 runs to 14 residues. Trimming left V 5 bases short and J 0 bases short, with 11 bases between. CDR1 is MGHRA and CDR2 is YSYEKL in the germline V gene. The CDR3 coding sequence is TGCGCCAGCAGCTTTCTAAGAAGCTCCTACGAGCAGTACTTC. Translating gives CASSFLRSSYEQYF.

This chain connects TRBV5-1 to TRBJ1-1; TRBD1 matches at 8 bases. The germline gives CDR1 SGHRS, CDR2 YFSETQ. The CDR3 has 13 amino acids. The V and J ends lost 4 bases and 4 bases, in that order; junction bases with no gene match: 3. CDR3 loop: CASSGTGGTEAFF. For the CDR3, the DNA is TGCGCCAGCAGCGGAACAGGGGGCACTGAAGCTTTCTTT.

This chain connects TRBV28 to TRBJ1-3, with D unresolved. Trimming removed 2 bases from V and 0 bases from J, with 5 bases in between. The CDR3 has 14 residues. CDR1 and CDR2 (germline): MDHEN, SYDVKM. CDR3 coding DNA: TGTGCCAGCAGTTTAAGTTTCTCTGGAAACACCATATATTTT. Its translation is CASSLSFSGNTIYF.

This chain joins TRBV29-1 and TRBJ1-3, with 7 nucleotides matching TRBD1. The CDR3 loop spans 14 amino acids. Per germline, CDR1 SQVTM and CDR2 ANQGSEA. The trim removed 7 bases at V and 2 bases at J, leaving 8 bases unmatched. CDR3 in amino acids: CSAQDREPGNTIYF. The CDR3 DNA follows: TGCAGCGCCCAAGACAGGGAACCTGGAAACACCATATATTTT. Full variable domain (remainder filled in from reference TRBV29-1 and TRBJ1-3): SAVISQKPSRDICQRGTSLTIQCQVDSQVTMMFWYRQQPGQSLTLIATANQGSEATYESGFVIDKFPISRPNLTFSTLTVSNMSPEDSSIYLCSAQDREPGNTIYFGEGSWLTVV.

The chain links TRBV7-9 to TRBJ2-7; 10 positions match TRBD1. CDR3 length equals 16 residues. Losses at the gene ends were 5 bases for V and 4 bases for J; bases not matched to a gene: 11. The germline CDR1 and CDR2 sequences are SEHNR and FQNEAQ (reference sequence). In nucleotides, the CDR3 is TGTGCCAGCAGCCCCCCAGCCGACAGGGGGCGGTACGAGCAGTACTTC. Translating gives CASSPPADRGRYEQYF. Based on the CDR3 plus reference TRBV7-9 and TRBJ2-7, the full variable domain is DTGVSQNPRHKITKRGQNVTFRCDPISEHNRLYWYRQTLGQGPEFLTYFQNEAQLEKSRLLSDRFSAERPKGSFSTLEIQRTEQGDSAMYLCASSPPADRGRYEQYFGPGTRLTVT.

V is TRBV19 and J is TRBJ2-7, with a weak D call TRBD1 (6 bases). This CDR3 has 14 residues. From germline, CDR1 is LNHDA and CDR2 SQIVND (reference sequence). The V end was cut by 3 bases, the J end by 3 bases, with 12 bases between. The DNA of the CDR3 is TGTGCCAGTAGTATGGGGCCAGGGGACTACGAGCAGTACTTC. Translating it yields CASSMGPGDYEQYF.

The chain carries TRBV19 and TRBJ1-5; no clear D gene. CDR1 and CDR2 (germline): LNHDA, SQIVND (reference sequence). The CDR3 loop spans 15 amino acids. The V end lost 5 bases, the J end lost 0 bases, and 11 bases lay between the germline ends. The CDR3 is CASSPEAYSNQPQHF. In DNA form, the CDR3 reads TGTGCCAGTAGTCCAGAGGCGTATAGCAATCAGCCCCAGCATTTT.

The chain links TRBV5-1 to TRBJ1-4, with D unclear. The V gene lost 5 bases and the J gene lost 7 bases, with 6 bases spanning the gap. The germline V gene encodes CDR1 SGHRS and CDR2 YFSETQ. This CDR3 is built from 11 residues. CDR3 nucleotides: TGCGCCAGCAGTACGGGTGAAAAACTGTTTTTT. It encodes CASSTGEKLFF.

The rearrangement joins TRBV6-6 to TRBJ2-1; 11 bases align to TRBD2. V shed 4 bases and J 6 bases; nucleotides not matched to a gene: 5. The CDR3 runs 15 residues. CDR1 MNHNY and CDR2 SVGAGI come from the germline V gene (reference sequence). The CDR3 loop is CASSFPSGRFNEQFF. DNA of the CDR3: TGTGCCAGCAGTTTCCCTAGCGGGAGGTTCAATGAGCAGTTCTTC.

J is TRBJ2-1 and V is TRBV27; weak D call: TRBD1 (6 bases). Germline values: CDR1 MNHEY, CDR2 SMNVEV (reference sequence). Trimming took 1 base from V and 9 from J, leaving 10 bases between them. The CDR3 loop spans 13 amino acids. The CDR3 protein is CASSLFRGSEQFF. The DNA of the CDR3 is TGTGCCAGCAGTTTATTCAGGGGCAGTGAGCAGTTCTTC.

The chain uses TRBV5-5 and TRBJ2-2, with TRBD2 identical over 13 bases. The CDR3 is 14 residues long. The trim removed 4 bases at V and 9 bases at J, leaving 3 bases unmatched. Germline V gene lookup returns CDR1 SGHKS and CDR2 YYEKEE (reference sequence). The CDR3 DNA sequence: TGTGCCAGCAGCCCCGGGACTAGCGGGAGGGAGCTGTTTTTT. It specifies CASSPGTSGRELFF.

The rearrangement links TRBV7-8 to TRBJ2-4; no clear D gene. CDR3 size: 16 residues. Trimming shortened V by 0 bases and J by 3 bases, and 12 bases separated the two germline ends. Germline V CDR1 and CDR2: SGHVS, FQNEAQ. This CDR3 reads CASSLASGYGKNIQYF. CDR3 in DNA: TGTGCCAGCAGCTTAGCGTCTGGGTATGGCAAAAACATTCAGTACTTC.

Turning to this clone: The sample has other DNA sequences that encode this CDR3 too. The V call is TRBV28, the J call TRBJ2-7; D is possibly TRBD1 or TRBD2 (6 bases each). CDR3 length: 12 residues. The ends were cut back, 2 bases at V and 7 bases at J, with 9 bases in the middle. Germline assignment: CDR1 MDHEN and CDR2 SYDVKM. CDR3 protein: CASSLRGREQYF. CDR3 nucleotide sequence: TGTGCCAGCAGTTTAAGGGGGAGGGAGCAGTACTTC.

The genes are TRBV2 and TRBJ2-7, with D unclear. V was clipped by 5 bases and J by 0 bases, with 20 bases between them. The CDR3 runs to 17 residues. The V gene's germline CDR1 is SNHLY and CDR2 FYNNEI. CDR3 in amino acids: CASSYRSDGKLSYEQYF. As DNA, the CDR3 is TGTGCCAGCAGTTACAGATCCGACGGTAAGCTCTCCTACGAGCAGTACTTC.

This clone was counted between two and nine times. One end of the junction fails to match germline, which may point to a read error. This sequence joins TRBV7-9 and TRBJ1-1, with D uncertain. Germline values: CDR1 SEHNR, CDR2 FQNEAQ (reference sequence). The CDR3 runs 11 residues. The CDR3 protein is CASSPGERLHF. CDR3 DNA: TGTGCCAGCAGCCCAGGTGAGAGGCTTCACTTT.

The genes are TRBV29-1 and TRBJ2-3; 8 bases are shared with TRBD2. V was pared by 4 bases and J by 0 bases, with 6 bases of the junction left unmatched. Germline V lookup: CDR1 SQVTM, CDR2 ANQGSEA. This CDR3 is 15 amino acids long. CDR3: CSVAGGAPSTDTQYF. The CDR3 DNA reads TGCAGCGTTGCCGGGGGGGCACCTAGCACAGATACGCAGTATTTT.

This clone was seen just once. The rearrangement links TRBV5-1 to TRBJ2-1; D is unresolved. The CDR3 contains 17 residues. Germline loops: CDR1 SGHRS, CDR2 YFSETQ. V lost 0 bases and J 9 bases, leaving 22 bases between the germline ends. CDR3 residues: CASSLDPAAPDRREQFF. CDR3 in DNA: TGCGCCAGCAGCTTGGATCCGGCGGCCCCGGACCGACGTGAGCAGTTCTTC.

The gene calls are TRBV27 and TRBJ2-1; 10 nucleotides align to TRBD2. V was pared by 3 bases and J by 7 bases, with 18 bases of the junction left unmatched. CDR1 and CDR2 from the germline V gene are MNHEY and SMNVEV (reference sequence). CDR3 length: 19 amino acids. The CDR3 coding sequence is TGTGCCAGCAGTTTTGGGCTAGCGGGAGAGTCAAGGGTGGGGAATGAGCAGTTCTTC. It codes for CASSFGLAGESRVGNEQFF.